This T cell receptor (beta chain) was observed in a study of CD8+CD57+ T cells in acquired aplastic anemia. Study details: The average for DNA from sorted CD4+ and CD8+ cells was about 3.3 ug. Findings and limits, study-wide: It was found that about 31 CD8+ CDR3 sequences were shared between patients and controls. The study found no significant CD8+ Simpson's diversity difference between patients and controls.

In regard to this clonotype: Its antigen remains unknown.

TCR beta VDJ combinations and CDR3 sequences were profiled from genomic DNA. TCRdb itself ran the reads through MiXCR, one entry per CDR3 protein. This table holds 200,000 to 300,000 distinct CDR3 sequences, roughly 80% found once. Sequencing involved patients with CD8+CD57+ cell expansion previously shown by flow cytometry. The enrolled patients all had severe acquired aplastic anemia. CDR1 is MNHEY, CDR2 SMNVEV, per germline (reference sequence). V lost 6 bases, J lost 2 bases, and 9 bases stayed unmatched. The CDR3 is 17 amino acids. V gene TRBV27 combines with J gene TRBJ2-7; 14 bases fit TRBD2. The specimen sequenced was sorted CD4+, CD8+, or CD8+CD57+ T cells (not recorded which) from PBMCs. This TCR derives from a human donor with aplastic anemia. Here the CDR3 reads CASRQGLAGDPTYEQYV. The CDR3 DNA reads as TGTGCCAGCAGACAGGGACTAGCGGGAGACCCTACCTACGAGCAGTACGTC.